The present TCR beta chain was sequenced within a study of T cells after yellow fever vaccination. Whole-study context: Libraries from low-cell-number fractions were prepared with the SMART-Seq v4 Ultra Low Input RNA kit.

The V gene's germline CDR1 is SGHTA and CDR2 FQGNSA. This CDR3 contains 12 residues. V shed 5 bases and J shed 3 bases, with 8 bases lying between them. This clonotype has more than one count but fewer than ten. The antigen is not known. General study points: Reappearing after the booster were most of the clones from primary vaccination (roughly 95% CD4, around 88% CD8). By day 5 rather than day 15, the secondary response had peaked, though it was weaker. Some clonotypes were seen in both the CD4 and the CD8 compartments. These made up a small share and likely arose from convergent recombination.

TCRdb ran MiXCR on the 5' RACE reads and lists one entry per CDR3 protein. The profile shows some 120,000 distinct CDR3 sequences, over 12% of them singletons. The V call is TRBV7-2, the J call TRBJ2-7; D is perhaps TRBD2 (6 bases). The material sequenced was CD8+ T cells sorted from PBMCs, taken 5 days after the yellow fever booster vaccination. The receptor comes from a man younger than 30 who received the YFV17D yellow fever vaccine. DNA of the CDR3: TGTGCCAGCAGCGGGGGGAGCTACGAGCAGTACTTC. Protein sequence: CASSGGSYEQYF.